This is a list of T cell receptor beta chains from one sample in a study of CD8 T cells in ankylosing spondylitis. TCRdb reprocessed the 5' RACE reads via MiXCR and lists one record per CDR3 protein. Of fewer than 650,000 distinct CDR3 sequences listed, about an eighth were seen once; the top ten hold approximately 7%. The sample comprised blood, either unsorted or a sorted T cell fraction (not recorded which). These receptor sequences come from a male donor with ankylosing spondylitis. The CDR3 runs from the conserved cysteine through the conserved F or W. Fields, in order: V gene, D gene, J gene, clone size, CDR3 protein, CDR3 DNA. The D gene is left open where the match is weak. Clone size, where shown, is once, few, many, or a class for clones that have expanded.

>TRBV6-1|TRBD2|TRBJ2-1|NA
CASSEPTSGKNEQFF
TGTGCCAGCAGTGAACCGACTAGCGGGAAGAATGAGCAGTTCTTC
>TRBV12-3/TRBV12-4|TRBD1|TRBJ2-3|NA
CASSPGTVYTDTQYF
TGTGCCAGCAGCCCTGGGACAGTTTACACAGATACGCAGTATTTT
>TRBV19|NA|TRBJ2-3|few
CASSIRRQGPADTQYF
TGTGCCAGTAGTATCCGGAGGCAGGGCCCTGCAGATACGCAGTATTTT
>TRBV11-2|TRBD1|TRBJ1-1|NA
CASSFDRGSEAFF
TGTGCCAGCAGCTTCGACAGGGGCTCTGAAGCTTTCTTT
>TRBV2|TRBD1|TRBJ1-2|many
CASSWDRDANYGYTF
TGTGCCAGCAGTTGGGACAGGGATGCTAACTATGGCTACACCTTC
>TRBV27|TRBD1|TRBJ2-5|few
CASRLGTAGGSETQYF
TGTGCCAGCAGACTAGGGACGGCAGGGGGTTCTGAGACCCAGTACTTC
>TRBV14|NA|TRBJ2-3|many
CASSQRWTAFTDTQYF
TGTGCCAGCAGCCAAAGGTGGACAGCGTTCACAGATACGCAGTATTTT
>TRBV28|NA|TRBJ2-2|NA
CASRSPSGNTGELFF
TGTGCCAGCAGATCTCCGAGCGGGAACACCGGGGAGCTGTTTTTT
>TRBV18|NA|TRBJ2-2|NA
CASSPSYGELFF
TGTGCCAGCTCACCAAGCTACGGGGAGCTGTTTTTT
>TRBV7-6|TRBD2|TRBJ2-1|NA
CASTARERSYNEQFF
TGTGCCAGCACCGCGCGGGAGAGGTCCTACAATGAGCAGTTCTTC
>TRBV15|NA|TRBJ2-6|few
CATSNRISSGANVLTF
TGTGCCACCAGCAACAGGATCAGCTCTGGGGCCAACGTCCTGACTTTC
>TRBV6-1|TRBD1|TRBJ1-1|few
CASSEQGGDTEAFF
TGTGCCAGCAGTGAACAGGGGGGGGACACTGAAGCTTTCTTT
>TRBV2|TRBD1|TRBJ1-2|NA
CASSGTGGEGTYGYTF
TGTGCCAGCAGTGGGACAGGGGGCGAGGGTACCTATGGCTACACCTTC
>TRBV7-8|NA|TRBJ1-6|many
CASSLDGGRSLSYNSPLHF
TGTGCCAGCAGCTTAGACGGCGGCCGATCCCTCTCCTATAATTCACCCCTCCACTTT
>TRBV15|TRBD2|TRBJ2-3|many
CATSRPSSGSTDTQYF
TGTGCCACCAGCAGACCCTCTAGCGGAAGCACAGATACGCAGTATTTT
>TRBV15|NA|TRBJ2-7|few
CATSSRPDSSYEQYF
TGTGCCACCAGCAGCCGGCCAGATAGCTCCTACGAGCAGTACTTC
>TRBV5-6|TRBD1|TRBJ2-1|few
CASSPGTGLVLGQFF
TGTGCCAGCAGCCCGGGGACAGGGCTAGTTTTAGGGCAGTTCTTC
>TRBV5-1|NA|TRBJ2-1|NA
CASSFILRSYNEQFF
TGCGCCAGCAGCTTCATCCTGCGCTCCTACAATGAGCAGTTCTTC
>TRBV27|NA|TRBJ1-4|few
CASSLNRAGEKLFF
TGTGCCAGCAGTTTGAATAGGGCGGGTGAAAAACTGTTTTTT
>TRBV5-1|TRBD1|TRBJ1-2|NA
CASSLDRGIYGYTF
TGCGCCAGCAGCTTAGACAGGGGGATTTATGGCTACACCTTC
>TRBV5-1|TRBD2|TRBJ2-1|few
CASSFYQGGAGLAGVGNNEQFF
TGCGCCAGCAGCTTTTACCAAGGGGGCGCGGGACTAGCGGGAGTCGGAAACAATGAGCAGTTCTTC
>TRBV7-2|NA|TRBJ1-5|many
CASSFDSSQPQHF
TGTGCCAGCAGCTTTGACTCCTCCCAGCCCCAGCATTTT
>TRBV10-2|TRBD1|TRBJ2-7|NA
CASRAGTDYEQYF
TGCGCCAGCAGGGCCGGGACAGACTACGAGCAGTACTTC
>TRBV20-1|TRBD1|TRBJ2-3|few
CSARVRGLSTDTQYF
TGCAGTGCTAGAGTAAGGGGGCTTAGCACAGATACGCAGTATTTT
>TRBV15|NA|TRBJ2-2|NA
CATSGQIGELFF
TGTGCCACCAGCGGGCAGATCGGGGAGCTGTTTTTT
>TRBV3-1|NA|TRBJ1-1|NA
CASRPGMGTEAFF
TGTGCCAGCCGACCAGGAATGGGGACTGAAGCTTTCTTT
>TRBV5-1|TRBD2|TRBJ2-1|few
CASSWTSQSSYNEQFF
TGCGCCAGCAGCTGGACTAGCCAGAGCTCCTACAATGAGCAGTTCTTC
>TRBV2|NA|TRBJ2-1|many
CASSELSSYNEQFF
TGTGCCAGCAGTGAGCTGAGCTCCTACAATGAGCAGTTCTTC
>TRBV6-2/TRBV6-3|NA|TRBJ2-3|few
CASSYPRYEGTDTQYF
TGTGCCAGCAGTTATCCTCGATATGAAGGCACAGATACGCAGTATTTT
>TRBV12-3/TRBV12-4|NA|TRBJ2-7|many
CASSLRRQTSEQYF
TGTGCCAGCAGTTTACGACGCCAAACCTCCGAGCAGTACTTC
>TRBV5-1|TRBD2|TRBJ2-2|few
CASSSQLAENTGELFF
TGCGCCAGCAGCTCTCAACTAGCGGAGAACACCGGGGAGCTGTTTTTT
>TRBV12-3/TRBV12-4|NA|TRBJ2-7|few
CASTFQAGGRLSYEQYF
TGTGCCAGCACTTTCCAGGCTGGGGGGCGCTTGTCCTACGAGCAGTACTTC
>TRBV5-1|TRBD1|TRBJ2-5|many
CASSDQGTGQETQYF
TGCGCCAGCAGCGATCAAGGGACAGGCCAAGAGACCCAGTACTTC
>TRBV12-3/TRBV12-4|NA|TRBJ2-5|NA
CASSPGQPPRGSQYF
TGTGCCAGCAGTCCCGGCCAACCCCCCCGAGGTTCCCAGTACTTC
>TRBV5-4|TRBD2|TRBJ2-1|NA
CASSLGLAVASGNNEQFF
TGTGCCAGCAGCTTGGGTCTGGCTGTCGCTAGCGGAAACAATGAGCAGTTCTTC
>TRBV29-1|NA|TRBJ1-1|few
CSVVGPGSEAFF
TGCAGCGTTGTAGGGCCAGGGTCTGAAGCTTTCTTT
>TRBV15|NA|TRBJ1-4|few
CATSLIITGNEKLFF
TGTGCCACCAGCCTTATAATAACAGGGAATGAAAAACTGTTTTTT
>TRBV11-2|NA|TRBJ1-5|few
CASSLGGEAGQPQHF
TGTGCCAGCAGCTTAGGCGGGGAAGCGGGTCAGCCCCAGCATTTT
>TRBV6-5|TRBD2|TRBJ2-1|NA
CASSYLAGGRFGEQFF
TGTGCCAGCAGTTACCTGGCGGGAGGGCGGTTTGGTGAGCAGTTCTTC
>TRBV30|TRBD2|TRBJ2-1|many
CAWSRLAVRNEQFF
TGTGCCTGGAGCAGACTAGCAGTAAGGAATGAGCAGTTCTTC
>TRBV3-1|NA|TRBJ1-2|few
CASSQAAALNYGYTF
TGTGCCAGCAGCCAAGCTGCTGCGCTCAACTATGGCTACACCTTC
>TRBV4-1|NA|TRBJ2-1|NA
CASSHTNGDNSYNEQFF
TGCGCCAGCAGCCACACGAACGGGGACAACTCCTACAATGAGCAGTTCTTC
>TRBV7-8|NA|TRBJ2-2|NA
CASSLQGRRYTGELFF
TGTGCCAGCAGCTTACAGGGGCGGCGGTACACCGGGGAGCTGTTTTTT
>TRBV27|NA|TRBJ2-7|NA
CASSYRGGSYEQYF
TGTGCCAGCAGTTACAGGGGAGGTTCCTACGAGCAGTACTTC
>TRBV5-1|NA|TRBJ2-2|NA
CASRLTDRNTGELFF
TGCGCCAGCCGCCTGACCGACAGGAACACCGGGGAGCTGTTTTTT
>TRBV4-2|NA|TRBJ1-6|many
CASSQVVRTYNSPLHF
TGTGCCAGCAGCCAAGTGGTGAGGACCTATAATTCACCCCTCCACTTT
>TRBV12-3/TRBV12-4|TRBD1|TRBJ1-2|NA
CASSGQGIYDGYTF
TGTGCCAGCAGCGGACAGGGAATATATGATGGCTACACCTTC
>TRBV7-9|TRBD1|TRBJ2-6|NA
CASSLTGLSGANVLTF
TGTGCCAGCAGCCTGACAGGGCTTTCTGGGGCCAACGTCCTGACTTTC
>TRBV20-1|NA|TRBJ1-1|NA
CSARPRAMNTEAFF
TGCAGTGCCCGACCCAGGGCTATGAATACTGAAGCTTTCTTT
>TRBV5-1|NA|TRBJ1-1|NA
CASSAGRKNTEAFF
TGCGCCAGCAGTGCGGGACGCAAAAACACTGAAGCTTTCTTT
>TRBV21-1|NA|TRBJ2-6|once
CASSAPRSGANVLTF
TGTGCCAGCAGCGCACCCCGCTCTGGGGCCAACGTCCTGACTTTC
>TRBV3-1|NA|TRBJ2-5|NA
CASSWGPETQYF
TGTGCCAGCAGCTGGGGCCCTGAGACCCAGTACTTC